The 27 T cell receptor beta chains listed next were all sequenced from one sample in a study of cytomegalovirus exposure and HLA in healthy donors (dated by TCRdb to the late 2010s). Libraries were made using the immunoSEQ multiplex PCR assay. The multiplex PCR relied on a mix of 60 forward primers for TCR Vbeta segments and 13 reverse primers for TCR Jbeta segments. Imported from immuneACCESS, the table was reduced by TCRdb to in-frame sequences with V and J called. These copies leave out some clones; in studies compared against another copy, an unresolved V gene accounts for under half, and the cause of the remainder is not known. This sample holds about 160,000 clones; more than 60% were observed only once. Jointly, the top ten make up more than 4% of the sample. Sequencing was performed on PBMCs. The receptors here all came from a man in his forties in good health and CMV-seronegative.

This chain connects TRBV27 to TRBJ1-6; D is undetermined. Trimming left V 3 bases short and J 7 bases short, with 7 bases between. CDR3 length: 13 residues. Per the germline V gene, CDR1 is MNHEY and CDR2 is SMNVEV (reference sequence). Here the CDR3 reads CASSFGINSPLHF. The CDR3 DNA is TGTGCCAGCAGTTTCGGGATCAATTCACCCCTCCACTTT.

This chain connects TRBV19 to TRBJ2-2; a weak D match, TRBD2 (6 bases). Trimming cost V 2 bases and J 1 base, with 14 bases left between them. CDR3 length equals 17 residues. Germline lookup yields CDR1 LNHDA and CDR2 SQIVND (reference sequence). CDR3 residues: CASSILSGLLNTGELFF. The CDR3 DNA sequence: TGTGCCAGTAGTATACTCTCGGGACTTTTGAACACCGGGGAGCTGTTTTTT.

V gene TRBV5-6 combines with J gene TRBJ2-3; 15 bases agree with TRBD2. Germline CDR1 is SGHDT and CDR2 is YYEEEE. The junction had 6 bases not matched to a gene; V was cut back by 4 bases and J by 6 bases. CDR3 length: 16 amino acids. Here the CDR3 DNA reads TGTGCCAGCAGCGATTCAGGACTAGCGGGGGGGGATACGCAGTATTTT. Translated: CASSDSGLAGGDTQYF.

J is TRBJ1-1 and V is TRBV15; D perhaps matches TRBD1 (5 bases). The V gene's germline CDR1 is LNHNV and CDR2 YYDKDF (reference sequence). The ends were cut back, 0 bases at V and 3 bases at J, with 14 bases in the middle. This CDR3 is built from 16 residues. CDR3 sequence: CATSREGMGEDTEAFF. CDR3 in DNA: TGTGCCACCAGCAGAGAGGGGATGGGGGAGGACACTGAAGCTTTCTTT. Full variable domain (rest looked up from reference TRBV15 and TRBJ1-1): DAMVIQNPRYQVTQFGKPVTLSCSQTLNHNVMYWYQQKSSQAPKLLFHYYDKDFNNEADTPDNFQSRRPNTSFCFLDIRSPGLGDTAMYLCATSREGMGEDTEAFFGQGTRLTVV.

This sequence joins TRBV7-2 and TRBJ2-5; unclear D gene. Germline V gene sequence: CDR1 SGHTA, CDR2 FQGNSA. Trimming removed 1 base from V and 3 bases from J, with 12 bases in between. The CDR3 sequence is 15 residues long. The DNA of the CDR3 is TGTGCCAGCAGCTTAGGGGCGTACCTGAAAGAGACCCAGTACTTC. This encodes CASSLGAYLKETQYF.

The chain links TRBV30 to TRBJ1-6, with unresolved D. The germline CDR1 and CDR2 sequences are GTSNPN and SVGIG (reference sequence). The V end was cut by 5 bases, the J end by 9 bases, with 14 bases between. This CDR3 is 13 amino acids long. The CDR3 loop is CAWAERRGSPLHF. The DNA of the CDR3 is TGTGCCTGGGCCGAGAGGAGAGGTTCACCCCTCCACTTT.

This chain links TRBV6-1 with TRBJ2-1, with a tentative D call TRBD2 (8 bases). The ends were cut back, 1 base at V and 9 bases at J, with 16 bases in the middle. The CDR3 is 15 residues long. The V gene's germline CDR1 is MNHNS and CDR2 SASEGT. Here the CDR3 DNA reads TGTGCCAGCAGTGAAGAGGGGGCGGGGGGCGGTGAGCAGTTCTTC. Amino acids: CASSEEGAGGGEQFF.

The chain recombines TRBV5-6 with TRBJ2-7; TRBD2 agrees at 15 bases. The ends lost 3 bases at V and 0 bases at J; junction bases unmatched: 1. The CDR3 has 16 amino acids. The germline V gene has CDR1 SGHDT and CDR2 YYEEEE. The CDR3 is CASSWGLAGGSYEQYF. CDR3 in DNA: TGTGCCAGCAGCTGGGGACTAGCGGGGGGCTCCTACGAGCAGTACTTC.

The CDR3 sequence: CASSQGGGVRGQPQHF. CDR3 DNA sequence: TGCGCCAGCAGCCAAGGCGGGGGAGTCCGGGGTCAGCCCCAGCATTTT. The rearrangement uses TRBV4-1 and TRBJ1-5; D might be TRBD1 (5 bases). The germline V gene encodes CDR1 MGHRA and CDR2 YSYEKL. The V end was cut by 1 base, the J end by 6 bases, with 16 bases between. This CDR3 is built from 16 residues.

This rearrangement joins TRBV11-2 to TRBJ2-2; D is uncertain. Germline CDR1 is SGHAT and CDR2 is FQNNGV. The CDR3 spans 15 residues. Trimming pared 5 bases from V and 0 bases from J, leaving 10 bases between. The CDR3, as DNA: TGTGCCAGCAGCCTGACATTTGCGAACACCGGGGAGCTGTTTTTT. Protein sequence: CASSLTFANTGELFF.

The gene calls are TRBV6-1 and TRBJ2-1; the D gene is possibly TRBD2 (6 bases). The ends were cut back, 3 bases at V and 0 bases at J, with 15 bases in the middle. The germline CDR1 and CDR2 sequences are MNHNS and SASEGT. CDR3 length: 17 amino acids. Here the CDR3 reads CASSDLPVTSSYNEQFF. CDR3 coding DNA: TGTGCCAGCAGTGATTTACCCGTGACTAGCTCCTACAATGAGCAGTTCTTC.

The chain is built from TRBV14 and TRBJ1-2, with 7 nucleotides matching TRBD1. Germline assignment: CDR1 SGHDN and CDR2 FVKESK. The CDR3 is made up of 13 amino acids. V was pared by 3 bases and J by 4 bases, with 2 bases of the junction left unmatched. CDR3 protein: CASSQTGFYGYTF. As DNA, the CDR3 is TGTGCCAGCAGCCAGACAGGGTTCTATGGCTACACCTTC.

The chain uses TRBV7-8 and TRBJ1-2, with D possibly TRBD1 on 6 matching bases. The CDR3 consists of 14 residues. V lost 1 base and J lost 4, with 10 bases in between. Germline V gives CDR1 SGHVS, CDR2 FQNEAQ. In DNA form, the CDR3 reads TGTGCCAGCAGCTTAGAAGGGGACATCTATGGCTACACCTTC. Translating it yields CASSLEGDIYGYTF.

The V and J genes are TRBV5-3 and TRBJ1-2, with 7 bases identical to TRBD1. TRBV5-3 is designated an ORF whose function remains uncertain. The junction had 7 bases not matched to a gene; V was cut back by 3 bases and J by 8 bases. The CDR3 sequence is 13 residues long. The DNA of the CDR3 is TGTGCCAGAAGCTCGACAGGGTGCGGAGGCTACACCTTC. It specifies CARSSTGCGGYTF.

The CDR3 here is CASSLARGGINTQYF. Written as DNA, the CDR3 is TGTGCCAGCAGCTTAGCGCGGGGGGGAATAAATACGCAGTATTTT. This chain uses TRBV7-6 with TRBJ2-3, with 9 bases matching TRBD2. Per the germline V gene, CDR1 is SGHVS and CDR2 is FNYEAQ. J lost 7 bases, V lost 0 bases, and 5 bases had no gene match. CDR3 length equals 15 residues.

The CDR3 sequence is CASSLGRRDTQYF. The CDR3 region has the DNA TGTGCCAGCAGCTTGGGAAGGCGGGATACGCAGTATTTT. The V call is TRBV5-6, the J call TRBJ2-3; D is ambiguous. Trimming removed 0 bases from V and 6 bases from J, with 8 bases in between. The CDR3 loop spans 13 amino acids. Germline V gives CDR1 SGHDT, CDR2 YYEEEE.

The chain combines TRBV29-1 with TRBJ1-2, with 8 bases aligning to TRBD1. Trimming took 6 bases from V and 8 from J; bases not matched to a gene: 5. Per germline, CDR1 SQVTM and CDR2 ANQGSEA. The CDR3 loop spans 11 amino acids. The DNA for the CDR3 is TGCAGCGTCGGACAGGGCAACGGCTACACCTTC. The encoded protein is CSVGQGNGYTF.

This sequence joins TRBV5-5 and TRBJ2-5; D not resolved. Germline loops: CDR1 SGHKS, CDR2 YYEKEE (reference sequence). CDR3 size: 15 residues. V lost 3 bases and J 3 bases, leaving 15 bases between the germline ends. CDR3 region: CASSSSQEQEETQYF. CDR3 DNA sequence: TGTGCCAGCAGCTCCTCTCAGGAACAAGAAGAGACCCAGTACTTC.

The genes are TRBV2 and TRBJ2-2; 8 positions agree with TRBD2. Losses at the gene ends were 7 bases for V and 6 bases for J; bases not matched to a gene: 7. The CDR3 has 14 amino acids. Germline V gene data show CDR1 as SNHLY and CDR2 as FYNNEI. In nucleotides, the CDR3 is TGTGCCAGCAAATCGGACGGGGGGGCCGGGGAGCTGTTTTTT. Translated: CASKSDGGAGELFF.

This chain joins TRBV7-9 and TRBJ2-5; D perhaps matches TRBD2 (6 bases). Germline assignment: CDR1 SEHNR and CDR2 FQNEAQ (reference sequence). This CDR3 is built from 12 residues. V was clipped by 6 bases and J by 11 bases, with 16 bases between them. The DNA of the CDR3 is TGTGCCAGCAGTCGGAAAACGGGGGAGCAGTACTTC. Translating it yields CASSRKTGEQYF.

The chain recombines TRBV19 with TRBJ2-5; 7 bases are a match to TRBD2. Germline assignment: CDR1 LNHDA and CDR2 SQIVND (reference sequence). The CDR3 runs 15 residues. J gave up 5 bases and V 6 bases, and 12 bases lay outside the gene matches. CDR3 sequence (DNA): TGTGCCAGTAGATCGGGGACTACTGCGGGGGAGACCCAGTACTTC. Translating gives CASRSGTTAGETQYF.

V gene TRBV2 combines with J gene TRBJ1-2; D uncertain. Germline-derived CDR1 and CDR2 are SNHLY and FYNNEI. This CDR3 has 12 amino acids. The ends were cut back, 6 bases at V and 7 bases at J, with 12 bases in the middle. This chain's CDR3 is CASRESPSGYTF. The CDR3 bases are TGTGCCAGCAGGGAAAGCCCTAGTGGCTACACCTTC.

The CDR3 here is CASSWGTSRDTQYF. The CDR3 DNA follows: TGTGCCAGCAGTTGGGGGACTAGCAGGGATACGCAGTATTTT. The J gene is TRBJ2-3, the V gene TRBV27; 9 nucleotides align to TRBD2. V lost 4 bases to trimming and J lost 6 bases; unmatched junction nucleotides: 5. CDR1 and CDR2 from the germline V gene are MNHEY and SMNVEV (reference sequence). The CDR3 contains 14 residues.

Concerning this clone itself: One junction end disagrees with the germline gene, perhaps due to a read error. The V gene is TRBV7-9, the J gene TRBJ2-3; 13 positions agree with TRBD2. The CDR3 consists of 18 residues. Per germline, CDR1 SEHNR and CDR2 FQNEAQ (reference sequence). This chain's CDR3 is CSSSPRLAGGTSTDTQYF. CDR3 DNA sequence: TGTTCCAGCAGCCCCCGACTAGCGGGGGGAACTAGCACAGATACGCAGTATTTT. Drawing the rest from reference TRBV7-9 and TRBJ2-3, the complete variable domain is DTGVSQNPRHKITKRGQNVTFRCDPISEHNRLYWYRQTLGQGPEFLTYFQNEAQLEKSRLLSDRFSAERPKGSFSTLEIQRTEQGDSAMYLCSSSPRLAGGTSTDTQYFGPGTRLTVL.

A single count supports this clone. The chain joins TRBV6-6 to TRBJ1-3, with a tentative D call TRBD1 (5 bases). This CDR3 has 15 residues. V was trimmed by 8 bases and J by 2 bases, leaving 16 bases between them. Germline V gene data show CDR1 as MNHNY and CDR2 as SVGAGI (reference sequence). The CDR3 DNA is TGTGCCAGCGGTTCTTCTAGGGGTGCTGGAAACACCATATATTTT. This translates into CASGSSRGAGNTIYF.

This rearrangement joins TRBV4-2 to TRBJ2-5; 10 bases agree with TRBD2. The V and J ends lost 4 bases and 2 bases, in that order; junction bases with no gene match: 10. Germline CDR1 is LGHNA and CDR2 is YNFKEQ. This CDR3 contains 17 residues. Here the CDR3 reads CASSLRIAGGSQETQYF. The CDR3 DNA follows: TGTGCCAGCAGCCTGCGAATAGCGGGGGGAAGTCAAGAGACCCAGTACTTC.

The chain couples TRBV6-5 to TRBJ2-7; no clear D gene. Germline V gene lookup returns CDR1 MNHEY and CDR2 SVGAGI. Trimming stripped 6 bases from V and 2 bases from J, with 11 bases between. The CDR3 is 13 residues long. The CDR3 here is CASSKYSTYEQYF. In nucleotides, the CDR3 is TGTGCCAGCAGCAAATACAGCACCTACGAGCAGTACTTC.